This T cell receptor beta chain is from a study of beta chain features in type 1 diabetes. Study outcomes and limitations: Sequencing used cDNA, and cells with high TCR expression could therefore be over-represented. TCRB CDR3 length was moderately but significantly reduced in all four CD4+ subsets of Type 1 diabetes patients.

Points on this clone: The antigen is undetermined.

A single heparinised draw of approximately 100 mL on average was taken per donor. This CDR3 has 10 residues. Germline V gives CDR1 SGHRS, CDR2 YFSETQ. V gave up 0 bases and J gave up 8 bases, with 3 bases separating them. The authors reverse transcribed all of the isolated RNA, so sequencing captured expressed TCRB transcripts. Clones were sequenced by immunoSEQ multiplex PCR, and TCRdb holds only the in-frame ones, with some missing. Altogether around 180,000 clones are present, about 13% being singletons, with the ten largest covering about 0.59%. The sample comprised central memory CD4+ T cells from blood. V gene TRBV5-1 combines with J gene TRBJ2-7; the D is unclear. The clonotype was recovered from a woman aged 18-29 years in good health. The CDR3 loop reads CASSLVKQYF. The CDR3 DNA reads TGCGCCAGCAGCTTGGTCAAGCAGTACTTC.